Listed below are T cell receptor beta chains from one sample, sequenced in a study of shared clonotypes between healthy human individuals. Produced via immunoSEQ multiplex PCR; TCRdb's table is partial and in-frame only. Seen here are 2 million to 2.5 million clones, less than 95% observed once, and the top ten hold around 0.38%. Sequencing was performed on naive CD4+ T cells from PBMCs. These receptors were collected from a man between 18 and 29 years old in good health. Some clones in this sample may be carry-over from other donors' samples. CDR3s include the opening cysteine and the closing phenylalanine or tryptophan. A D gene is named only where the DNA matches it firmly. For some rows the clone size is stated as once, few or many, or as a class when expanded; others skip it.

d_call	v_call	j_call	clone_size	cdr3_aa	cdr3_nt
TRBD1	TRBV18	TRBJ2-3	.	CASSPQGAGDTQYF	TGTGCCAGCTCACCACAGGGGGCGGGAGATACGCAGTATTTT
.	TRBV25-1	TRBJ2-5	.	CASSELGETQYF	TGTGCCAGCAGTGAATTAGGAGAGACCCAGTACTTC
TRBD2	TRBV6-5	TRBJ2-1	.	CASSYVGTSGEQFF	TGTGCCAGCAGTTACGTCGGGACTAGTGGCGAGCAGTTCTTC
TRBD2	TRBV5-4	TRBJ2-7	.	CASSIGLAGSYEQYF	TGTGCCAGCAGCATTGGACTAGCGGGGTCCTACGAGCAGTACTTC
TRBD2	TRBV14	TRBJ2-1	.	CASSQGASGRTYNEQFF	TGTGCCAGCAGCCAAGGGGCTAGCGGGAGAACCTACAATGAGCAGTTCTTC
TRBD1	TRBV5-1	TRBJ1-1	.	CASSFLQGAGTEAFF	TGCGCCAGCAGCTTCTTGCAGGGGGCGGGAACTGAAGCTTTCTTT
.	TRBV19	TRBJ1-2	.	CASSIGWGGFYGYTF	TGTGCCAGTAGTATAGGATGGGGAGGATTCTATGGCTACACCTTC
.	TRBV5-5	TRBJ1-4	.	CASSFSSEKLFF	TGTGCCAGCAGCTTCAGCTCTGAAAAACTGTTTTTT
TRBD2	TRBV5-8	TRBJ2-2	.	CASSWLAGQGTGELFF	TGTGCCAGCAGCTGGCTAGCGGGGCAGGGCACCGGGGAGCTGTTTTTT
TRBD1	TRBV7-3	TRBJ2-7	.	CASSPKTGVDEQYF	TGTGCCAGCAGCCCGAAGACAGGGGTTGACGAGCAGTACTTC
.	TRBV6-5	TRBJ1-5	few	CASSYSGREGQPQHF	TGTGCCAGCAGTTATTCCGGCCGGGAGGGACAGCCCCAGCATTTT
.	TRBV4-1	TRBJ1-4	once	CASSQGGRWDEKLFF	TGCGCCAGCAGCCAAGGAGGGAGGTGGGATGAAAAACTGTTTTTT
TRBD1	TRBV2	TRBJ2-7	.	CASNGQGNYEQYF	TGTGCCAGCAATGGACAGGGGAACTACGAGCAGTACTTC
.	TRBV5-4	TRBJ1-5	.	CASSLGGGDQPQHF	TGTGCCAGCAGCTTGGGTGGCGGGGATCAGCCCCAGCATTTT
TRBD1	TRBV29-1	TRBJ1-1	.	CSVRQGANTEAFF	TGCAGCGTTCGACAGGGAGCTAACACTGAAGCTTTCTTT
.	TRBV5-4	TRBJ1-1	.	CASSLTGGDTEAFF	TGTGCCAGCAGCTTGACCGGAGGGGACACTGAAGCTTTCTTT
.	TRBV28	TRBJ1-5	.	CASSPLTGLIANQPQHF	TGTGCCAGCTCACCCCTCACGGGTCTTATAGCCAATCAGCCCCAGCATTTT
.	TRBV7-3	TRBJ2-7	.	CASSLIEGTEQYF	TGTGCCAGCAGCTTAATCGAGGGAACCGAGCAGTACTTC
.	TRBV7-2	TRBJ2-7	.	CASSPPNYYEQYF	TGTGCCAGCAGCCCCCCGAACTACTACGAGCAGTACTTC
.	TRBV19	TRBJ1-1	.	CASSIIGEVDEAFF	TGTGCCAGTAGTATAATTGGAGAGGTAGATGAAGCTTTCTTT
TRBD2	TRBV9	TRBJ2-7	once	CASSVGASGRHYEQYF	TGTGCCAGCAGCGTAGGGGCTAGCGGGAGGCACTACGAGCAGTACTTC
.	TRBV10-3	TRBJ1-5	.	CATQKDISNQPQHF	TGTGCCACCCAGAAGGATATTAGCAATCAGCCCCAGCATTTT
.	TRBV18	TRBJ2-1	.	CASSPPSGPSKSVGQFF	TGTGCCAGCTCACCACCGAGTGGCCCGAGTAAATCGGTCGGGCAGTTCTTC
.	TRBV7-3	TRBJ2-3	.	CASSFPGTDTQYF	TGTGCCAGCAGCTTCCCGGGCACAGATACGCAGTATTTT
TRBD1	TRBV27	TRBJ1-1	.	CASRADRAPMNTEAFF	TGTGCCAGCAGAGCAGACAGGGCGCCGATGAACACTGAAGCTTTCTTT
.	TRBV10-1	TRBJ2-5	once	CASSLQQAPGTQYF	TGCGCCAGCAGTCTCCAGCAGGCCCCAGGGACCCAGTACTTC
.	TRBV6-1	TRBJ2-2	.	CASSEGRDLELFF	TGTGCCAGCAGTGAAGGAAGGGATCTGGAGCTGTTTTTT
.	TRBV6-1	TRBJ1-4	.	CASSEAHGLGEKLFF	TGTGCCAGCAGTGAAGCGCACGGCTTGGGGGAAAAACTGTTTTTT